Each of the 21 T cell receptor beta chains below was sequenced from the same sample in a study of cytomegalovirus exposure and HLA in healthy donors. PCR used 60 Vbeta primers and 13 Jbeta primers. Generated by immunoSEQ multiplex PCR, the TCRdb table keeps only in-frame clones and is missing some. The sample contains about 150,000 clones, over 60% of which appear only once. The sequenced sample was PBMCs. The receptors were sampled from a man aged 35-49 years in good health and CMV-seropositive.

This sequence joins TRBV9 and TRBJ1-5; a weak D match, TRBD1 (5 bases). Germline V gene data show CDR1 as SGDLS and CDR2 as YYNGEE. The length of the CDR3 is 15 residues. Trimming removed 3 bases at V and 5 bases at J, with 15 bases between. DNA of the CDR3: TGTGCCAGCAGCGCCGGGGGAGGCCCCTATCAGCCCCAGCATTTT. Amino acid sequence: CASSAGGGPYQPQHF.

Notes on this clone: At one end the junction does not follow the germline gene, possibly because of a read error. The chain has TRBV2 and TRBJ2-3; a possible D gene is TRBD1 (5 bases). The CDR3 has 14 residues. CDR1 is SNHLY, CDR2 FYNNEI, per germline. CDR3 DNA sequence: TGTGCCAGCAACCCCCGGCAGTACACAGGTACGCAGTATTTT. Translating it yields CASNPRQYTGTQYF.

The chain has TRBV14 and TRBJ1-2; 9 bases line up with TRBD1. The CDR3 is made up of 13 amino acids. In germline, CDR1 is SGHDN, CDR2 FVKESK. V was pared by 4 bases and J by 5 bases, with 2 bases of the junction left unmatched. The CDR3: CASSLDRGYGYTF. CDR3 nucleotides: TGTGCCAGCAGCCTGGACAGGGGTTATGGCTACACCTTC.

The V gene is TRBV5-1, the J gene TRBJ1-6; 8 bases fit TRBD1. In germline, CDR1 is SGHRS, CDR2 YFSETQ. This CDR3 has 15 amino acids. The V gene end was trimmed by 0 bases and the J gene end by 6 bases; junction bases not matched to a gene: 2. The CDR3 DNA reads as TGCGCCAGCAGCTTGGCAGGACAGGGTAATTCACCCCTCCACTTT. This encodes CASSLAGQGNSPLHF.

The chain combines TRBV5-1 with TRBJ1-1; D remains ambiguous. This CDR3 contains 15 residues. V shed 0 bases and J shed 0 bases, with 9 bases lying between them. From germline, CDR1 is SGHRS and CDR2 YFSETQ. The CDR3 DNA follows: TGCGCCAGCAGCTTGGAAATAGCGGTGAACACTGAAGCTTTCTTT. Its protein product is CASSLEIAVNTEAFF.

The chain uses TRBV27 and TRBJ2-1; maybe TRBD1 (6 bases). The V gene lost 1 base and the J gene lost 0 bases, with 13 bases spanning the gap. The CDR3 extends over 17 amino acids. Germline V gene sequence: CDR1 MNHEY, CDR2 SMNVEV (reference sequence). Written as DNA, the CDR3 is TGTGCCAGCAGTTTATGGGGAAAAGGGGGCTCCTACAATGAGCAGTTCTTC. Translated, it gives CASSLWGKGGSYNEQFF.

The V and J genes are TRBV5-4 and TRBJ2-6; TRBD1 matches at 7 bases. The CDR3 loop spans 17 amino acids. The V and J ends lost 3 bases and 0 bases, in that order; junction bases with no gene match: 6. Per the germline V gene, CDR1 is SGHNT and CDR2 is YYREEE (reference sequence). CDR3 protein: CASSSPGQSSGANVLTF. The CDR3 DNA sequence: TGTGCCAGCAGCTCGCCGGGACAGAGCTCTGGGGCCAACGTCCTGACTTTC. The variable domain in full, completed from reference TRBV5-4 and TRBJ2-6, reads ETGVTQSPTHLIKTRGQQVTLRCSSQSGHNTVSWYQQALGQGPQFIFQYYREEENGRGNFPPRFSGLQFPNYSSELNVNALELDDSALYLCASSSPGQSSGANVLTFGAGSRLTVL.

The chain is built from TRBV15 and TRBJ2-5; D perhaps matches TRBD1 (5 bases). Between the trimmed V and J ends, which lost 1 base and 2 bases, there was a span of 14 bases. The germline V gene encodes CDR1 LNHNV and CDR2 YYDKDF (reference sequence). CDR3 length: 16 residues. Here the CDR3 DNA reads TGTGCCACCAGCAGAGGACAGCACTCGTTACAAGAGACCCAGTACTTC. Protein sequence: CATSRGQHSLQETQYF.

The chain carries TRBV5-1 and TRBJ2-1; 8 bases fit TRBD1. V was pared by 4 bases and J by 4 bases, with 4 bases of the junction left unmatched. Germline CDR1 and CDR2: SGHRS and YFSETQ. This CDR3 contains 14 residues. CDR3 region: CASSADRVYNEQFF. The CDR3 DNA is TGCGCCAGCAGCGCGGACAGGGTATACAATGAGCAGTTCTTC.

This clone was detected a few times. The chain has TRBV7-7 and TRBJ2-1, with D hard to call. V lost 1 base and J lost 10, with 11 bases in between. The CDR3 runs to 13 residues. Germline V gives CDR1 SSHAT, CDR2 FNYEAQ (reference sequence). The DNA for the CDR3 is TGTGCCAGCAGCTTAGGATTAGTGCCCGAGCAGTTCTTC. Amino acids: CASSLGLVPEQFF. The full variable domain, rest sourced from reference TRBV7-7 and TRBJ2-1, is GAGVSQSPRYKVTKRGQDVTLRCDPISSHATLYWYQQALGQGPEFLTYFNYEAQPDKSGLPSDRFSAERPEGSISTLTIQRTEQRDSAMYRCASSLGLVPEQFFGPGTRLTVL.

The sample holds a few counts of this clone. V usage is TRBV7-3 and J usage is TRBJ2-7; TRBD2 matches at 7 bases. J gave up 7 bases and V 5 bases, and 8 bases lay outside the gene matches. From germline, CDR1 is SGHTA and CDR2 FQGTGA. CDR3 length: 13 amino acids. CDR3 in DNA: TGTGCCAGCAGCCTCAGCGGGGCGGGAGAGCAGTACTTC. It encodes CASSLSGAGEQYF.

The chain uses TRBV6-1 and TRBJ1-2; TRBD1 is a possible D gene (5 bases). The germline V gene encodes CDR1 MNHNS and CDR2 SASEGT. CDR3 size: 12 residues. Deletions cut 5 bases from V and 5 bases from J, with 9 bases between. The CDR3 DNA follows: TGTGCCAGCAGTTCAGCAGGGTATGGCTACACCTTC. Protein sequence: CASSSAGYGYTF.

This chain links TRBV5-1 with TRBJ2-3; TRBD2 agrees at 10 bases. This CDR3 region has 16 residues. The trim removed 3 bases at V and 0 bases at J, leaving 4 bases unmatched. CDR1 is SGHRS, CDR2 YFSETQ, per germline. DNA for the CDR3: TGCGCCAGCAGCTCCGGACTAGCGGAAAGCACAGATACGCAGTATTTT. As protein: CASSSGLAESTDTQYF. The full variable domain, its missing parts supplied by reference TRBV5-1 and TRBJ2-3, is KAGVTQTPRYLIKTRGQQVTLSCSPISGHRSVSWYQQTPGQGLQFLFEYFSETQRNKGNFPGRFSGRQFSNSRSEMNVSTLELGDSALYLCASSSGLAESTDTQYFGPGTRLTVL.

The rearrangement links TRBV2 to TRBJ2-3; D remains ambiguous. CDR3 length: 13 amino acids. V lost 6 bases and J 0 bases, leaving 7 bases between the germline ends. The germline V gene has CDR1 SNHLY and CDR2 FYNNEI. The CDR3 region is CASSLGSTDTQYF. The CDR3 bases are TGTGCCAGCAGCCTGGGCAGCACAGATACGCAGTATTTT.

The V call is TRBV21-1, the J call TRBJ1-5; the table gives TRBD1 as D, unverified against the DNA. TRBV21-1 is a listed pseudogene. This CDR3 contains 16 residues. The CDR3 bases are TGTGCCAGCAGCAAAGGCACGGTACAGGGCAATCAGCCCCAGCATTTT. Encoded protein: CASSKGTVQGNQPQHF.

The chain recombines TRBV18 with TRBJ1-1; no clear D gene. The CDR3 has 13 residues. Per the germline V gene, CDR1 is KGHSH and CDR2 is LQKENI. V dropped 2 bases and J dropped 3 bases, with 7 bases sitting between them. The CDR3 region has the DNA TGTGCCAGCTCACCATCCCGGGACACTGAAGCTTTCTTT. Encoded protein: CASSPSRDTEAFF.

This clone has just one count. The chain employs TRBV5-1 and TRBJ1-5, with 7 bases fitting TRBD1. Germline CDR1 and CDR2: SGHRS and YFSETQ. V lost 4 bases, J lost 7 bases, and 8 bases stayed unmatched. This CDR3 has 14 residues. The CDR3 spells CASSPGTEIQPQHF. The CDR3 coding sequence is TGCGCCAGCAGCCCGGGGACAGAGATCCAGCCCCAGCATTTT.

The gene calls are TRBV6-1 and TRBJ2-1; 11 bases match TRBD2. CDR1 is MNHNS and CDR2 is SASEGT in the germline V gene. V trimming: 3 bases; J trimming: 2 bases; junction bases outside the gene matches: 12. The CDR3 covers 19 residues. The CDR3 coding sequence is TGTGCCAGCAGTGAGGGGACTAGCGGATGGGCGGGGGCCTACAATGAGCAGTTCTTC. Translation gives CASSEGTSGWAGAYNEQFF.

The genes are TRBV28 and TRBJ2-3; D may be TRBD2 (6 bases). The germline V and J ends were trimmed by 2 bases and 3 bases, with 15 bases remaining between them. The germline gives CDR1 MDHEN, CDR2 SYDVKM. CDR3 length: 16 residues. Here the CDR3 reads CASSLGGTYRTDTQYF. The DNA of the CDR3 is TGTGCCAGCAGTTTAGGGGGGACTTACAGGACAGATACGCAGTATTTT.

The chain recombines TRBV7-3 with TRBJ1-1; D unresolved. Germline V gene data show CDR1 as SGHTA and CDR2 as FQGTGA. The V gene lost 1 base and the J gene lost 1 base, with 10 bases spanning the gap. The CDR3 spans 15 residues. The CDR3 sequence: CASSLNAGANTEAFF. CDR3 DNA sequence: TGTGCCAGCAGCTTAAACGCAGGTGCGAACACTGAAGCTTTCTTT. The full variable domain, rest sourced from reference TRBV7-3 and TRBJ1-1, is GAGVSQTPSNKVTEKGKYVELRCDPISGHTALYWYRQSLGQGPEFLIYFQGTGAADDSGLPNDRFFAVRPEGSVSTLKIQRTERGDSAVYLCASSLNAGANTEAFFGQGTRLTVV.

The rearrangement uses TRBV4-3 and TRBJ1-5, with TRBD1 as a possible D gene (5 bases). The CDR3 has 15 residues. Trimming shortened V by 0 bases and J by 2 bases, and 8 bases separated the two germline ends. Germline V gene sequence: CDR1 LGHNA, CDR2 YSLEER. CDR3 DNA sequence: TGCGCCAGCAGCCAAGAAGGAGGGGGCAATCAGCCCCAGCATTTT. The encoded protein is CASSQEGGGNQPQHF.